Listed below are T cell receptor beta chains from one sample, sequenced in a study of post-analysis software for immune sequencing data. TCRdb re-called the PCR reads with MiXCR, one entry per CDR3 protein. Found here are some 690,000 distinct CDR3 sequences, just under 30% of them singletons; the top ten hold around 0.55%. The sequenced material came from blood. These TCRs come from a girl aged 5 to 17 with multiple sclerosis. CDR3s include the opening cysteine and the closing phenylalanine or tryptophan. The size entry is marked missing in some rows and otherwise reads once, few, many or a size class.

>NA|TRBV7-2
CASRTGWGADTQYF
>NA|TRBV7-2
CASSPGPYNEQYF
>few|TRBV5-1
CASSLGGRLMTPETQYF
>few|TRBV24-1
CATSASGGYNEQFF
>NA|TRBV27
CASSLDQGGYEQYF
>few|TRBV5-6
CASRYGQGLEQYF
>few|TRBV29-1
CSGGTGQETQYF
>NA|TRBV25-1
CASRSPGGLGEQFF
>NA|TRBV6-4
CASSDSRRRNYGYTF
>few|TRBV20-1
CSAVDSLVGGYTF
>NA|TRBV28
CASSKRGHCYSQHF
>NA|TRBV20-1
CSASSALGGTLHF
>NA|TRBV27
CASSLPKAGTVYEQYF
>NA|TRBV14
CASSQRGQGENIQYF
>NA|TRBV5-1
CASSFLGATNEKLFF
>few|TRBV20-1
CSARKGNQPQHF
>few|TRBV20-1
CSALRGQAGIRDQPQHF
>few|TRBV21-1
CASSKAGKGRGWETQYF
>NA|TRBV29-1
CSVESLDTQYF
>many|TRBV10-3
CAISLQGAGQETQYF
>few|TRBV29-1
CSVELSWEGGTDTQYF
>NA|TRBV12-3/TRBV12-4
CASSGGRAQPQHF
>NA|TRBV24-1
CATSDAAWETQYF
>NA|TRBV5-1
CASSPYPIGTNTGELFF
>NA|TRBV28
CASSSSRGPRFWGTQYF
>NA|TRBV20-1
CSGFRDEQYF
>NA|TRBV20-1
CSAHPFGSTVTDTQYF
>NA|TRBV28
CASSRSQSSYNEQFF
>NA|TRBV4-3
CASSQEQRSYEQYF
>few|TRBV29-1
CSVEPTMTGADTQYF
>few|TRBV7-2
CASSRPGTKYEQYF
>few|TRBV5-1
CASSPTWSAQETQYF
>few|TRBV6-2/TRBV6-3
CASSLYESSTSGTYNEQFF
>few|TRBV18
CASSREVTAQETQYF
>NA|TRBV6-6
CASSFRDRARGYTF